This is a list of T cell receptor beta chains from one sample in a study of shared clonotypes between healthy human individuals. Sequencing was performed with immunoSEQ multiplex PCR; in TCRdb, only in-frame clones are kept and a portion is missing. This table has around 640,000 clones, 95% to 97% appearing once. Sequenced: naive CD8+ T cells sorted from blood. These receptor sequences come from a woman aged 30 to 39 in good health. CDR3s leave out the opening cysteine and the closing phenylalanine or tryptophan.

TRBJ2-1,TRBV9,ASSVALGLANYNEQF
TRBJ2-7,TRBV28,ASSFGQGSYEQY
TRBJ2-3,TRBV30,AWCREARDTQY
TRBJ1-2,TRBV28,ASSLPHWDGYT
TRBJ2-2,TRBV11-1,ASSLRESHGELF
TRBJ2-7,TRBV29-1,SVGTSGRGEQY
TRBJ2-3,TRBV10-2,ASSEPTGELAGVYTDTQY
TRBJ1-1,TRBV27,ASSLTGGVSTEAF
TRBJ2-7,TRBV27,ASSSRQAASHEQY
TRBJ1-2,TRBV6-5,ASSYSEGGYGYT
TRBJ1-1,TRBV19,AVQERGSNTEAF